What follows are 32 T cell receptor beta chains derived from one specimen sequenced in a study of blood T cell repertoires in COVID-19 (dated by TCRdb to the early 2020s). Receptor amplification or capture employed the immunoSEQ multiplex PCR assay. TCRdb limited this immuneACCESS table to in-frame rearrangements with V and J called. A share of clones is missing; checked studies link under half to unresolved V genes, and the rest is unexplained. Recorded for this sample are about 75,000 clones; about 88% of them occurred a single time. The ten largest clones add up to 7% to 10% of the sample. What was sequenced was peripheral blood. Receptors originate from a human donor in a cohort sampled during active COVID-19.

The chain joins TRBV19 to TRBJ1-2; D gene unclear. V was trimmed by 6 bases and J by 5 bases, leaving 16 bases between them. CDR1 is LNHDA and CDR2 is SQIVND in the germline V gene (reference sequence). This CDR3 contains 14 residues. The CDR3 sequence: CASSPGVGAYGYTF. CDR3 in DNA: TGTGCCAGTAGCCCCGGGGTGGGTGCTTATGGCTACACCTTC.

CDR3 protein: CASRYGVSGNTIYF. CDR3 nucleotides: TGTGCCAGCAGATACGGGGTCTCTGGAAACACCATATATTTT. V usage is TRBV21-1 and J usage is TRBJ1-3. TRBV21-1 is listed as a pseudogene. The CDR3 runs to 14 residues.

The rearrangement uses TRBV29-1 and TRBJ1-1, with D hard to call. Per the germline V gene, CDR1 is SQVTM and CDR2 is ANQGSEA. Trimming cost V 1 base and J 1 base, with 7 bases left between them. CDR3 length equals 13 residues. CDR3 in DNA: TGCAGCGTTGAAGCGAGTCAGAACACTGAAGCTTTCTTT. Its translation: CSVEASQNTEAFF.

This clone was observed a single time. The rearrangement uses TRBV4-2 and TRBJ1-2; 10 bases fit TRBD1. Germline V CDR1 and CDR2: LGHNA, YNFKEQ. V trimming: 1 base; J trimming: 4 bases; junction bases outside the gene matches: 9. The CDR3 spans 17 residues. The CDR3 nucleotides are TGTGCCAGCAGCCAAGGGTACGGGACAGGGGAGAGCTATGGCTACACCTTC. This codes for CASSQGYGTGESYGYTF.

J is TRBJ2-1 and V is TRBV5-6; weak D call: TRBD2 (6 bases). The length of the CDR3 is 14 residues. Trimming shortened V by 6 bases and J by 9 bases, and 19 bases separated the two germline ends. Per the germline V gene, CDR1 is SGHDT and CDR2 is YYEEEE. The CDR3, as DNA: TGTGCCAGCATTGGTGGCGGGACCGGGGGTGAGCAGTTCTTC. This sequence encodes CASIGGGTGGEQFF.

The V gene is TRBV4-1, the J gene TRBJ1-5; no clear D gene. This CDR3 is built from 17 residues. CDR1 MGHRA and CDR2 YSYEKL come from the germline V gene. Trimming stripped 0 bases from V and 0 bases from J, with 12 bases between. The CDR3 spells CASSQESSDYSNQPQHF. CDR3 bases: TGCGCCAGCAGCCAAGAATCATCAGACTATAGCAATCAGCCCCAGCATTTT.

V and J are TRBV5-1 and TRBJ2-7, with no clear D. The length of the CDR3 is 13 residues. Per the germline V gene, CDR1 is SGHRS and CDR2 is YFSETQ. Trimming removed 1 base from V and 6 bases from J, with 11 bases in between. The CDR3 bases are TGCGCCAGCAGCTTGATGAAGGCGGTCGAGCAGTACTTC. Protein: CASSLMKAVEQYF. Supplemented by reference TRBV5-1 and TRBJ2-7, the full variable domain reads KAGVTQTPRYLIKTRGQQVTLSCSPISGHRSVSWYQQTPGQGLQFLFEYFSETQRNKGNFPGRFSGRQFSNSRSEMNVSTLELGDSALYLCASSLMKAVEQYFGPGTRLTVT.

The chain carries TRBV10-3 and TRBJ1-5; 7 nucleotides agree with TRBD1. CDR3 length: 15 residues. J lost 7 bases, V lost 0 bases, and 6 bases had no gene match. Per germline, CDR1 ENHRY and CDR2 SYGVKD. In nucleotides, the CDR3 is TGTGCCATCAGTGAGTCAGGGGGCGCGGGCCAGCCCCAGCATTTT. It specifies CAISESGGAGQPQHF.

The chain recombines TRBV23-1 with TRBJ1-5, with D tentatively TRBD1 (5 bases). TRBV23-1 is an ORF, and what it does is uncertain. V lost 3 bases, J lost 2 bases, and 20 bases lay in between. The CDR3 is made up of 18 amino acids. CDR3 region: CASSQPLPGPRGNQPQHF. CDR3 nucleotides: TGCGCCAGCAGTCAGCCTCTGCCAGGGCCTAGGGGCAATCAGCCCCAGCATTTT.

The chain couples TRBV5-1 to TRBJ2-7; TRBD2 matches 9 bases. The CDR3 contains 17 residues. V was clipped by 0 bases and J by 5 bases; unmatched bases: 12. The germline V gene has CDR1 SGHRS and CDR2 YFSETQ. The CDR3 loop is CASSLGVSGGAPHEQYF. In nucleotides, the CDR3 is TGCGCCAGCAGCTTGGGAGTTAGCGGGGGAGCTCCCCACGAGCAGTACTTC.

The CDR3 DNA is TGTGCCAGCAGCCGCCCACCCCGGACAGGGAATTATGAAAAACTGTTTTTT. This translates into CASSRPPRTGNYEKLFF. The rearrangement links TRBV4-2 to TRBJ1-4, with TRBD1 identical over 8 bases. This CDR3 region has 17 residues. Trimming took 4 bases from V and 6 from J; bases not matched to a gene: 13. The germline gives CDR1 LGHNA, CDR2 YNFKEQ.

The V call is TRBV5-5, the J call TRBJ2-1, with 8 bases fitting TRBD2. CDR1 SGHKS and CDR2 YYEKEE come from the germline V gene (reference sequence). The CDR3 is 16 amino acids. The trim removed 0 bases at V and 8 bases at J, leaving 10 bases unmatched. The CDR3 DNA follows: TGTGCCAGCAGCTTGGGTCTGCGGGAGGTCGGGGATGAGCAGTTCTTC. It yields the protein CASSLGLREVGDEQFF. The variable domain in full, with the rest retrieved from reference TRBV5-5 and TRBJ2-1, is DAGVTQSPTHLIKTRGQQVTLRCSPISGHKSVSWYQQVLGQGPQFIFQYYEKEERGRGNFPDRFSARQFPNYSSELNVNALLLGDSALYLCASSLGLREVGDEQFFGPGTRLTVL.

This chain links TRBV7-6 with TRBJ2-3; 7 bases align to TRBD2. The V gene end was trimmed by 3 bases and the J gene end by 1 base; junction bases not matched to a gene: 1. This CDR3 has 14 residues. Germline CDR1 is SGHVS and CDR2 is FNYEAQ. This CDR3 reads CASSLSGGTDTQYF. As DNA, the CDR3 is TGTGCCAGCAGCTTGAGCGGGGGCACAGATACGCAGTATTTT.

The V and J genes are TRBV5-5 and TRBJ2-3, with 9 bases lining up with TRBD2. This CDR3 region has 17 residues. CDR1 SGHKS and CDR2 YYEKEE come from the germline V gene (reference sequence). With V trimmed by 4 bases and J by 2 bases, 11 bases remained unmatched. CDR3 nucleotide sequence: TGTGCCAGCAGCGGCCTTGGGACTAGCAGTCACACAGATACGCAGTATTTT. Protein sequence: CASSGLGTSSHTDTQYF.

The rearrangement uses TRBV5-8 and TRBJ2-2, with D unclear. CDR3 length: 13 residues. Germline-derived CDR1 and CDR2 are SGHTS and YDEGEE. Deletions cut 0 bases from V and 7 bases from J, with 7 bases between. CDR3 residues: CASSLDQIGELFF. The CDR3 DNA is TGTGCCAGCAGCTTGGATCAGATCGGGGAGCTGTTTTTT.

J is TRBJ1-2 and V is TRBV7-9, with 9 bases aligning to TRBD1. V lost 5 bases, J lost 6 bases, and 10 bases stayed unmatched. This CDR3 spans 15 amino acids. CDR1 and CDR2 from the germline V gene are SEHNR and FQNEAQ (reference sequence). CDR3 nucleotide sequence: TGTGCCAGCAGCCCTCAACAAGGGACAGGGAATGGCTACACCTTC. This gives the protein CASSPQQGTGNGYTF. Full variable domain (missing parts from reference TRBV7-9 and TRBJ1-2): DTGVSQNPRHKITKRGQNVTFRCDPISEHNRLYWYRQTLGQGPEFLTYFQNEAQLEKSRLLSDRFSAERPKGSFSTLEIQRTEQGDSAMYLCASSPQQGTGNGYTFGSGTRLTVV.

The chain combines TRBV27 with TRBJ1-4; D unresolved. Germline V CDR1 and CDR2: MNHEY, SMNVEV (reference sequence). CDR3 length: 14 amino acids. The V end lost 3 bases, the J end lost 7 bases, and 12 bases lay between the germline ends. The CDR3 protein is CASSLLRVGEKLFF. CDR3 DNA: TGTGCCAGCAGTTTGTTGAGGGTGGGTGAAAAACTGTTTTTT.

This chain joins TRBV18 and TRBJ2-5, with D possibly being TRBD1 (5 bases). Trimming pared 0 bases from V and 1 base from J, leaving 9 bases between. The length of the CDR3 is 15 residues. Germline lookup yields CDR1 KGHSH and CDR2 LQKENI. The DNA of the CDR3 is TGTGCCAGCTCACCACCGAGCAGGGCCCAAGAGACCCAGTACTTC. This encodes CASSPPSRAQETQYF.

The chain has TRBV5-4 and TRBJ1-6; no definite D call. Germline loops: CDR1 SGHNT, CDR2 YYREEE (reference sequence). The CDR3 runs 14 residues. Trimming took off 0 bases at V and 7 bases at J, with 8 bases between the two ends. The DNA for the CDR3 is TGTGCCAGCAGCTTGGCCAGATGGAATTCACCCCTCCACTTT. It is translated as CASSLARWNSPLHF.

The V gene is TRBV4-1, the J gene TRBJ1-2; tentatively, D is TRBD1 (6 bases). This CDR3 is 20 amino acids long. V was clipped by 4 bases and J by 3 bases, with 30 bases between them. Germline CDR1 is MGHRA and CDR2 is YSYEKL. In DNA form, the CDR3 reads TGCGCCAGCAGCCCCTCCGGCTCCCGGGACACCAATCCCCCCTACTATGGCTACACCTTC. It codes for CASSPSGSRDTNPPYYGYTF.

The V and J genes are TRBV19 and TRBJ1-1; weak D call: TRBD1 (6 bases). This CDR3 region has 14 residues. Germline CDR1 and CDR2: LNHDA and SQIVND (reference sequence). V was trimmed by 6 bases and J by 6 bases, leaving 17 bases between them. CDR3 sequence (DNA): TGTGCCAGTAGAGGGGGAGTTCGGAGCGCTGAAGCTTTCTTT. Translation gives CASRGGVRSAEAFF.

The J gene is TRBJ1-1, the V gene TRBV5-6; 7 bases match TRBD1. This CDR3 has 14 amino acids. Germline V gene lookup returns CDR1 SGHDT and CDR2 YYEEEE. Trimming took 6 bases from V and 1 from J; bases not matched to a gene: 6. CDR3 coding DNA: TGTGCCAGCATCAAAAGGACAGGGAACACTGAAGCTTTCTTT. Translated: CASIKRTGNTEAFF.

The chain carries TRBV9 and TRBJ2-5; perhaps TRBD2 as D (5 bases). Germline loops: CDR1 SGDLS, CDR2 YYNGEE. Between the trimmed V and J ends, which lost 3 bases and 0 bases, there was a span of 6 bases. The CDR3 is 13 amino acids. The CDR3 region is CASSGGYQETQYF. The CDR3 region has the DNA TGTGCCAGCAGCGGCGGGTACCAAGAGACCCAGTACTTC.

CDR3 coding DNA: TGTGCCACCACAGGGGGCGGTTCCTACGAGCAGTACTTC. It is translated as CATTGGGSYEQYF. This chain links TRBV3-1 (or the pseudogene TRBV3-2) with TRBJ2-7; TRBD1 matches 9 bases. The CDR3 loop spans 13 amino acids. Germline V CDR1 and CDR2: LGHDT, YNNKEL (reference sequence). Trimming at V came to 10 bases and at J to 1 base, leaving 5 bases not matched to a gene.

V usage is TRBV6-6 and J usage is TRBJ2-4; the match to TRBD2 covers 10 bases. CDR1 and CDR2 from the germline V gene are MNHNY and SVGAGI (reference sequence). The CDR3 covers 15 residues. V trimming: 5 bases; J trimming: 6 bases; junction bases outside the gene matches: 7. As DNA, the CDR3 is TGTGCCAGCAGTGATCCGGGACTAGCGACAAACATTCAGTACTTC. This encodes CASSDPGLATNIQYF.

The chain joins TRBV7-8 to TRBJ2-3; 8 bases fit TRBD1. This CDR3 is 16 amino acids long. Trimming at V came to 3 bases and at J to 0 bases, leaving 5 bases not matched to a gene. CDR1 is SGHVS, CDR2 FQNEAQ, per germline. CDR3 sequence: CASSLVQGASTDTQYF. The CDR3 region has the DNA TGTGCCAGCAGCTTGGTCCAGGGGGCTAGCACAGATACGCAGTATTTT.

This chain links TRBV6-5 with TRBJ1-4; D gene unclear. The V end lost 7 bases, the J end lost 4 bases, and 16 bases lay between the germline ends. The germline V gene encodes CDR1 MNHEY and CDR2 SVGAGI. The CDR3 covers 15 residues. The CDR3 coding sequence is TGTGCCAGCAAACCCCCCCGTACCTATAATGAAAAACTGTTTTTT. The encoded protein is CASKPPRTYNEKLFF.

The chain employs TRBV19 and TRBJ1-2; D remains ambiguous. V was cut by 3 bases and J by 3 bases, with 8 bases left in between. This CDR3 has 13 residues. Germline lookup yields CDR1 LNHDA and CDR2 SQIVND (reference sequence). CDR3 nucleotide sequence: TGTGCCAGTAGTATGATTGAGTACTATGGCTACACCTTC. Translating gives CASSMIEYYGYTF.

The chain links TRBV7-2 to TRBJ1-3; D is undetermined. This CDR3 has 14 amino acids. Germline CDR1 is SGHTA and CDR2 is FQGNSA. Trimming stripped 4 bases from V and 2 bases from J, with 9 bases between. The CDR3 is CASSSRTAGNTIYF. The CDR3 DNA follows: TGTGCCAGCAGCTCCCGGACTGCTGGAAACACCATATATTTT.

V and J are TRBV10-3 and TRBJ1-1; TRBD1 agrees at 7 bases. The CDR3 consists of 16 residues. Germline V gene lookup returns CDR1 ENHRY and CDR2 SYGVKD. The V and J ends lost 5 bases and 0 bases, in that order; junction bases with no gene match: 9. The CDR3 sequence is CAISRETGKMNTEAFF. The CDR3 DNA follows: TGTGCCATCAGTCGCGAGACAGGGAAGATGAACACTGAAGCTTTCTTT.

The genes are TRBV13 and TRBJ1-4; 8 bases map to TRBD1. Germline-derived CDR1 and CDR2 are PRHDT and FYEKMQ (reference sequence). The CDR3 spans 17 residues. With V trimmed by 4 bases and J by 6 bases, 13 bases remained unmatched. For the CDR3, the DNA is TGTGCCAGCAGCTCTGGGCCAGGACAGGGCGCTTATGAAAAACTGTTTTTT. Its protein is CASSSGPGQGAYEKLFF.

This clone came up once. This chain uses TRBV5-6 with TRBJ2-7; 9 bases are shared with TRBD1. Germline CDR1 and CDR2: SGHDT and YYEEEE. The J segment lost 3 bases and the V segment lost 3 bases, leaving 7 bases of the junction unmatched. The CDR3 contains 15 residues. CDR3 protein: CASSSGPGQGYEQYF. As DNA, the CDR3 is TGTGCCAGCAGCTCGGGACCGGGACAGGGCTACGAGCAGTACTTC.